The 30 T cell receptor beta chains below all came from one sample that was sequenced in a study of tumor and adjacent non-tumor tissue in lung cancer. A modified ARM-PCR protocol with three rounds of nested PCR amplified TCRbeta. Each CDR3 protein is one row after TCRdb ran MiXCR on the multiplex PCR reads. The top ten clones hold 10% to 15% of a sample with 65,000 to 95,000 distinct CDR3 sequences, 80% of them seen once. This sample's RNA came from whole unsorted tissue. The sample comprised lung tumor tissue. The source is a woman between 45 and 65 years old with non-small cell lung cancer.

Note on this clonotype: A read error may produce the germline difference seen at one junction end. This chain links TRBV4-1 with TRBJ2-7; the D is unclear. CDR3 length: 16 residues. The germline V gene has CDR1 MGHRA and CDR2 YSYEKL. The CDR3 sequence: CASSQDLYKGLSEQYF. As DNA, the CDR3 is TGCGCCAGCAGTCAAGATTTGTACAAGGGCTTGAGCGAGCAGTACTTC.

The chain has TRBV10-3 and TRBJ2-1, with TRBD2 as a possible D gene (5 bases). This CDR3 comprises 15 residues. The V gene lost 3 bases and the J gene lost 7 bases, with 16 bases spanning the gap. Per germline, CDR1 ENHRY and CDR2 SYGVKD. In DNA, the CDR3 is TGTGCCATCAGTGAACCTAGTAGGAAGCGGAATGAGCAGTTCTTC. Translating gives CAISEPSRKRNEQFF.

Turning to this clonotype: One end of the junction fails to match germline, which may point to a read error. The chain uses TRBV6-1 and TRBJ1-5; no clear D gene. Germline values: CDR1 MNHNS, CDR2 SASEGT. The CDR3 consists of 13 residues. The CDR3 DNA sequence: TGTGCCAGCAGCCTTTATAGCAATCAGCCCCAGAGTTTT. Its protein is CASSLYSNQPQSF.

This clonotype is medium-sized within its sample. This sequence joins TRBV6-5 and TRBJ2-7; D is possibly TRBD2 (5 bases). Germline V gene lookup returns CDR1 MNHEY and CDR2 SVGAGI. This CDR3 spans 13 amino acids. Trimming removed 10 bases at V and 6 bases at J, with 19 bases between. The CDR3 DNA follows: TGTGCCACCCATGGACTTAGAACAATCGAGCAGTACTTC. Translation: CATHGLRTIEQYF.

There are many counts of this clonotype. This rearrangement joins TRBV4-1 to TRBJ2-3; 10 bases align to TRBD2. The junction had 22 bases not matched to a gene; V was cut back by 0 bases and J by 10 bases. Per germline, CDR1 MGHRA and CDR2 YSYEKL. The CDR3 contains 20 residues. Here the CDR3 DNA reads TGCGCCAGCAGCCAAGACCCCCCCCGGCCTAGCGGGGGCCGAGAGGGTTCGCAGTATTTT. Translated: CASSQDPPRPSGGREGSQYF.

Concerning this clonotype itself: This could be a read error, since a much larger clone is one nucleotide away. V and J are TRBV20-1 and TRBJ2-1; 8 bases fit TRBD2. Germline CDR1 DFQATT, CDR2 SNEGSKA (reference sequence). With V trimmed by 3 bases and J by 7 bases, 14 bases remained unmatched. This CDR3 spans 16 amino acids. The CDR3 region has the DNA TGCAGTGCTAGTCTGGGTAGCGGGAAGGTCGGGAATGAGCAGTTCTTC. This translates into CSASLGSGKVGNEQFF.

Details on this clonotype: Since the CDR3 does not end with the conserved phenylalanine or tryptophan, this likely comes from a read error. The J gene is TRBJ2-7, the V gene TRBV11-2; D is uncertain. Trimming left V 2 bases short and J 4 bases short, with 12 bases between. Germline assignment: CDR1 SGHAT and CDR2 FQNNGV. CDR3 length: 14 residues. This CDR3 reads CASSLLTVGYEQYL. Here the CDR3 DNA reads TGTGCCAGCAGCTTACTAACGGTAGGGTACGAGCAGTACCTC.

To note about this clonotype: One end of the junction is discordant with germline, which a read error may explain. J is TRBJ2-7 and V is TRBV11-1; TRBD1 matches 7 bases. Per the germline V gene, CDR1 is SGHAT and CDR2 is FQDESV (reference sequence). There are 14 residues in the CDR3. The CDR3 loop is CVSSHRDSSYEQYF. The DNA of the CDR3 is TGTGTCAGCAGCCACCGGGACAGCTCCTACGAGCAGTACTTT.

V is TRBV20-1 and J is TRBJ2-1; D remains unclear. The V gene lost 5 bases and the J gene lost 16 bases, with 18 bases spanning the gap. CDR1 is DFQATT and CDR2 is SNEGSKA in the germline V gene (reference sequence). CDR3 size: 11 residues. The CDR3 nucleotides read TGCAGTGCTCCCGGAGCTTATGACCAATTCTTC. Its translation is CSAPGAYDQFF.

Worth noting for this clonotype: No conserved phenylalanine or tryptophan ends this CDR3, so it is likely a read error. The chain combines TRBV28 with TRBJ2-7, with 7 bases matching TRBD1. CDR3 length: 14 residues. CDR1 and CDR2 (germline): MDHEN, SYDVKM. Trimming took 7 bases from V and 0 from J; bases not matched to a gene: 6. Here the CDR3 DNA reads TGTGCCAGCAATCGCAACAGGGGCTCCTACGAGCAGTACTCC. This encodes CASNRNRGSYEQYS.

Regarding this clonotype: Sequence at one end of the junction differs from germline and may be a read error. The V gene is TRBV5-4, the J gene TRBJ1-1, with TRBD1 as a possible D gene (6 bases). This CDR3 comprises 17 residues. Germline V gene sequence: CDR1 SGHNT, CDR2 YYREEE (reference sequence). The CDR3 nucleotides are TGTGTCAGCAGCCCGCCTCCGACAGGCGAGATGAACACTGAAACTTTCTTT. This sequence encodes CVSSPPPTGEMNTETFF.

In regard to this clonotype: An end of the junction differs from the germline gene, which may be a read error. The chain joins TRBV6-5 to TRBJ2-5; TRBD1 agrees at 10 bases. Germline V gene data show CDR1 as MNHEY and CDR2 as SVGAGI. The CDR3 is 17 residues long. CDR3 sequence reads: CTSIDPLGQGYRKTQYF. The CDR3 DNA sequence: TGTACCAGCATCGACCCCCTGGGACAGGGGTATCGAAAGACCCAGTATTTC.

For the CDR3, the DNA is TGTGCCAGCAGCTACCAGCCGGTGGGCACCGGGGAGCTGTTTTTT. It is translated as CASSYQPVGTGELFF. This chain uses TRBV11-1 with TRBJ2-2; the D is unclear. Germline V gives CDR1 SGHAT, CDR2 FQDESV (reference sequence). The CDR3 runs 15 residues. V lost 4 bases and J lost 4, with 13 bases in between.

V gene TRBV6-2 or TRBV6-3 combines with J gene TRBJ2-3, with 12 nucleotides matching TRBD2. Germline lookup yields CDR1 MNHEY and CDR2 SVGEGT. The CDR3 is 16 amino acids. V dropped 6 bases and J dropped 4; count of bases not matched to a gene: 8. CDR3 bases: TGTGCCAGCAGCCTTACGGGACTAGCGGGCGCAGATACGCAGTATTTT. The encoded protein is CASSLTGLAGADTQYF.

A remark on this clonotype: The junction departs from the called germline gene at one end, perhaps through a read error. The genes are TRBV12-3 or TRBV12-4 and TRBJ2-4; D possibly corresponds to TRBD1 (6 bases). The CDR3 totals 14 residues. In DNA form, the CDR3 reads TGTACCAGCAACCCGACAGGCAGCAAAAACATTCAATACTTC. This gives the protein CTSNPTGSKNIQYF.

This clonotype came up once. A read error may account for a junction end that differs from germline. This chain connects TRBV6-5 to TRBJ2-3, with 10 bases aligning to TRBD2. In germline, CDR1 is MNHEY, CDR2 SVGAGI. The CDR3 covers 15 residues. The CDR3, as DNA: TGTGCCAGCGGTTTTAAGGGACTAGCGCAAGATACGCAGTATTTC. Its translation: CASGFKGLAQDTQYF.

The chain couples TRBV11-2 to TRBJ2-3; D ambiguous. Per the germline V gene, CDR1 is SGHAT and CDR2 is FQNNGV. The CDR3 totals 12 residues. V lost 11 bases and J 4 bases, leaving 13 bases between the germline ends. CDR3 DNA sequence: TGTGCCCGCCCCACCGCCTCAGATACGCAGTATTTT. Its protein is CARPTASDTQYF.

To note about this clonotype: Mismatch with germline at one junction end may stem from a read error. This chain links TRBV29-1 with TRBJ2-7; the match to TRBD1 covers 12 bases. The CDR3 extends over 12 amino acids. Germline V CDR1 and CDR2: SQVTM, ANQGSEA. CDR3 nucleotide sequence: TGTAACGTTGGGACAGGGGGCTATGAGCAGTACTTC. Its protein product is CNVGTGGYEQYF.

This clonotype was counted only a few times. One base away lies a much larger clone, so this may be a sequencing read error. This chain joins TRBV28 and TRBJ1-5; D may be TRBD1 (5 bases). Germline V gene lookup returns CDR1 MDHEN and CDR2 SYDVKM. The CDR3 has 14 residues. The chain's CDR3 is CVSSPLRDYQPQHF. CDR3 sequence (DNA): TGTGTCAGCAGTCCCCTCAGGGATTATCAGCCCCAGCATTTT.

Concerning this clonotype itself: The junction and the germline gene differ at one end; a read error may be behind it. V is TRBV20-1 and J is TRBJ2-1, with D unclear. Germline CDR1 DFQATT, CDR2 SNEGSKA (reference sequence). CDR3 length: 11 amino acids. DNA of the CDR3: TGCAATGTTCTGGGCAACAATGAGCTGTTCTTC. Its protein product is CNVLGNNELFF.

This chain joins TRBV6-6 and TRBJ1-2; tentative D call: TRBD1 (5 bases). Germline loops: CDR1 MNHNY, CDR2 SVGAGI (reference sequence). The CDR3 runs to 13 residues. The CDR3 region has the DNA TGTTTCAGCAGTCCCCGGGACGGCTATGGCTACACCTTC. Amino acid sequence: CFSSPRDGYGYTF.

This clonotype came up many times. J is TRBJ1-5 and V is TRBV10-3; TRBD1 matches at 8 bases. This CDR3 region has 14 residues. With V trimmed by 7 bases and J by 4 bases, 6 bases remained unmatched. Germline V lookup: CDR1 ENHRY, CDR2 SYGVKD. This chain's CDR3 is CAINAGGENQPQHF. The CDR3 region has the DNA TGTGCCATCAATGCAGGGGGCGAAAATCAGCCCCAGCATTTT.

V usage is TRBV20-1 and J usage is TRBJ2-7; D is unresolved. This CDR3 is built from 14 residues. Germline assignment: CDR1 DFQATT and CDR2 SNEGSKA (reference sequence). V was cut by 3 bases and J by 1 base, with 13 bases left in between. This chain's CDR3 is CSASHTQSSYEQYF. CDR3 DNA sequence: TGCAGTGCTAGTCATACCCAGAGTTCCTACGAGCAGTACTTC.

About this clonotype: The junction differs from germline at one of its ends, possibly a read error. The J gene is TRBJ2-1, the V gene TRBV20-1; TRBD2 matches 9 bases. This CDR3 spans 16 amino acids. Germline CDR1 reads DFQATT; CDR2 reads SNEGSKA (reference sequence). The CDR3 region is CSVGRLAVSSYNEQFF. The CDR3 DNA reads TGCAGTGTTGGAAGACTAGCGGTGAGCTCCTACAATGAGCAATTCTTC.

This clonotype occurred once. The conserved phenylalanine or tryptophan is not found at the CDR3 terminus, so this likely reflects a read error. As DNA, the CDR3 is TGCGCCAGCAGTGAGGGGGACAACCCTAGCACAGATACGCAGTATTCT. It is translated as CASSEGDNPSTDTQYS. The rearrangement links TRBV5-1 to TRBJ2-3, with a possible D match to TRBD1 (6 bases). Germline CDR1 SGHRS, CDR2 YFSETQ. The CDR3 extends over 16 amino acids. With 5 bases removed from V and 0 bases from J, the gap between germline ends came to 16 bases.

On this clonotype itself: In this CDR3 the conserved last residue, phenylalanine or tryptophan, is missing, so a read error is likely. The V gene is TRBV11-1, the J gene TRBJ2-7, with 7 bases identical to TRBD1. The CDR3 is 14 residues long. The germline CDR1 and CDR2 sequences are SGHAT and FQDESV (reference sequence). J lost 3 bases, V lost 5 bases, and 7 bases had no gene match. The CDR3 DNA sequence: TGTGCCAGCAGCCACGGGGACAGCTACTACGAGCAGTACCTC. Amino acids: CASSHGDSYYEQYL.

J is TRBJ1-1 and V is TRBV6-5; weak D call: TRBD1 (5 bases). Germline-derived CDR1 and CDR2 are MNHEY and SVGAGI. CDR3 length: 12 residues. The germline V and J ends were trimmed by 6 bases and 8 bases, with 13 bases remaining between them. The CDR3 loop reads CASSLRVTEAFF. For the CDR3, the DNA is TGTGCCAGCAGCCTCAGGGTGACCGAAGCTTTCTTT.

As for this clonotype: Germline is not matched at one junction end, which may reflect a read error. This chain uses TRBV11-3 with TRBJ2-2; possible D gene TRBD1, 5 bases. Per the germline V gene, CDR1 is SGHNT and CDR2 is YENEEA. The CDR3 has 15 residues. The CDR3 region is CASSLTATNNEELLF. CDR3 sequence (DNA): TGTGCCAGCAGCTTGACAGCCACGAACAACGAGGAGCTGTTGTTT.

Worth noting for this clonotype: Sequence at one end of the junction differs from germline and may be a read error. The chain carries TRBV6-1 and TRBJ2-4; D ambiguous. CDR3 length: 11 residues. The germline V gene has CDR1 MNHNS and CDR2 SASEGT. Here the CDR3 reads CANSELSIQYF. CDR3 DNA sequence: TGTGCCAACAGTGAACTAAGTATTCAGTACTTC.

Comments on this clonotype: Given a much more abundant clone one base away, this may be a read error. This CDR3 is CASSWVDRGGDEQFF. The CDR3 coding sequence is TGCGCCAGCAGCTGGGTGGACAGGGGTGGCGATGAGCAGTTCTTC. The chain combines TRBV5-1 with TRBJ2-1; TRBD1 matches at 9 bases. The CDR3 has 15 residues. Germline-derived CDR1 and CDR2 are SGHRS and YFSETQ. Trimming at V came to 3 bases and at J to 8 bases, leaving 9 bases not matched to a gene.